These 9 T cell receptor beta chains were sequenced from one sample in a study of blood T cells in healthy people across ages. It was with a sample-barcoded 5' primer and a J-beta primer mix that a second PCR of roughly 7 to 12 cycles was run. MiXCR, run by TCRdb on the 5' RACE reads, gives a single entry per CDR3 protein. In the table there are 980,000 or so distinct CDR3 sequences, approximately 49% of which are singletons. Material for sequencing was blood. These TCRs come from a man aged 30 to 45 in good health.

V gene TRBV5-1 combines with J gene TRBJ2-7; D might be TRBD2 (6 bases). Trimming removed 2 bases from V and 7 bases from J, with 13 bases in between. This CDR3 has 13 residues. CDR1 is SGHRS, CDR2 YFSETQ, per germline. The DNA of the CDR3 is TGCGCCAGCAGCTTCATAGGAGGGACGGAGCAGTACTTC. This gives the protein CASSFIGGTEQYF.

The sample holds a few counts of this clonotype. The gene calls are TRBV7-2 and TRBJ2-4; 9 nucleotides line up with TRBD1. The V gene end was trimmed by 5 bases and the J gene end by 9 bases; junction bases not matched to a gene: 5. The V gene's germline CDR1 is SGHTA and CDR2 FQGNSA. This CDR3 has 13 residues. For the CDR3, the DNA is TGTGCCAGCAGCCCGACAGGGGGTGGCATTCAGTACTTC. Translation: CASSPTGGGIQYF.

This clonotype was detected a few times. The V call is TRBV11-2, the J call TRBJ2-1; maybe TRBD2 (6 bases). This CDR3 comprises 16 residues. Germline CDR1 is SGHAT and CDR2 is FQNNGV. V was shortened by 1 base and J by 2 bases, with 12 bases between the two germline ends. CDR3 sequence (DNA): TGTGCCAGCAGCTTAGGTCGGGGGTCCGCCTACAATGAGCAGTTCTTC. This codes for CASSLGRGSAYNEQFF. Based on the CDR3 plus reference TRBV11-2 and TRBJ2-1, the full variable domain is EAGVAQSPRYKIIEKRQSVAFWCNPISGHATLYWYQQILGQGPKLLIQFQNNGVVDDSQLPKDRFSAERLKGVDSTLKIQPAKLEDSAVYLCASSLGRGSAYNEQFFGPGTRLTVL.

The rearrangement joins TRBV7-9 to TRBJ2-3; D may match TRBD1 or TRBD2 (5 bases each). This CDR3 contains 17 residues. V shed 1 base and J shed 1 base, with 15 bases lying between them. Germline CDR1 and CDR2: SEHNR and FQNEAQ (reference sequence). CDR3 sequence reads: CASSLEYGGGRTDTQYF. The CDR3 DNA is TGTGCCAGCAGCTTAGAGTACGGTGGGGGTCGCACAGATACGCAGTATTTT.

This clonotype was counted only a few times. Sequence at one end of the junction differs from germline and may be a read error. The chain carries TRBV4-1 and TRBJ2-7; D is possibly TRBD1 (6 bases). The J call may be mistaken, given a closer DNA end match to TRBJ2-5. Looked up from germline, CDR1 is MGHRA and CDR2 is YSYEKL. There are 15 residues in the CDR3. The CDR3, as DNA: TGCGCCAGTAGCCAAGAGGAACAGGGAGTGGGGACCCAGTACTTC. This translates into CASSQEEQGVGTQYF.

The rearrangement uses TRBV11-3 and TRBJ2-1; TRBD2 matches 11 bases. This CDR3 spans 16 amino acids. CDR1 is SGHNT and CDR2 is YENEEA in the germline V gene. V lost 4 bases, J lost 7 bases, and 9 bases stayed unmatched. The DNA for the CDR3 is TGTGCCAGCAGCTATAGGCCGGGACTAGCGGTAAATGAGCAGTTCTTC. Translation gives CASSYRPGLAVNEQFF.

This clonotype was observed at least ten times. J is TRBJ2-7 and V is TRBV20-1; weak D call: TRBD1 (7 bases). Germline-derived CDR1 and CDR2 are DFQATT and SNEGSKA (reference sequence). CDR3 length: 14 amino acids. Trimming left V 6 bases short and J 0 bases short, with 15 bases between. CDR3 loop: CSARGALSSYEQYF. The DNA of the CDR3 is TGCAGTGCCAGGGGGGCCTTAAGCTCCTACGAGCAGTACTTC.

The rearrangement uses TRBV29-1 and TRBJ2-7, with 10 bases lining up with TRBD2. V lost 0 bases to trimming and J lost 5 bases; unmatched junction nucleotides: 7. Germline loops: CDR1 SQVTM, CDR2 ANQGSEA. The CDR3 is 15 residues long. The CDR3, as DNA: TGCAGCGTTGAAGAATTAGCGGGGGGTGCGGACGAGCAGTACTTC. Protein sequence: CSVEELAGGADEQYF.

The chain joins TRBV27 to TRBJ2-3; 7 nucleotides agree with TRBD1. This CDR3 has 14 amino acids. V gave up 6 bases and J gave up 4 bases; unmatched junction bases: 7. The germline gives CDR1 MNHEY, CDR2 SMNVEV (reference sequence). The CDR3, as DNA: TGTGCCAGCAGGAGACAGGGAGAAGCAGATACGCAGTATTTT. Translated: CASRRQGEADTQYF.